The TCR beta chain under discussion was sequenced for a study of cytomegalovirus exposure and HLA in healthy donors. Overall study context: Falling in the Caucasian-associated ancestry cluster were 81% of approximately 400 genotyped donors. Study findings and constraints: In a later analysis, a genetic analysis reported fewer productive-TCR N-insertions in an Asian-associated ancestry cluster than the cohort average. Reportedly, TCR beta sequences accurately predicted HLA-A and HLA-B alleles in most subjects.

Germline V CDR1 and CDR2: WSHSY, SAAADI. J lost 4 bases, V lost 7 bases, and 6 bases had no gene match. This CDR3 comprises 15 residues. The PCR ran on 60 Vbeta and 13 Jbeta primers. Libraries were prepared by immunoSEQ multiplex PCR; TCRdb keeps only in-frame clonotypes and omits some of them. The data show 150,000 to 250,000 clones, 85% seen once. As to this clone: Its antigen is unknown.

This sequence originates from a woman in her fifties or sixties in good health and CMV-seronegative. The chain recombines TRBV10-2 with TRBJ2-3; the match to TRBD2 covers 12 bases. The sequenced sample was PBMCs. The CDR3 DNA reads TGCGCCAGCACCCCTAGCGGGAGGGCCTCAGATACGCAGTATTTT. The encoded protein is CASTPSGRASDTQYF.